What follows are 14 T cell receptor beta chains derived from one specimen sequenced in a study of blood T cell repertoires in COVID-19 (dated by TCRdb to 2019 to 2021). The protocol used for the library was the immunoSEQ multiplex PCR assay. Sourced from immuneACCESS, this table was stored by TCRdb with only in-frame sequences that have V and J called. A share of the clones is absent; for the studies checked, an unresolved V gene accounts for under half, and the remainder has no known explanation. This sample holds under 300,000 clones; approximately 90% were observed only once. Under 6.5% of the sample is taken by the ten largest. Sequencing was done on a sample of PBMCs or T cells enriched from blood (not recorded which). The origin of the receptors is a woman under 40 with acute COVID-19.

J is TRBJ1-2 and V is TRBV29-1; no clear D gene. V gave up 3 bases and J gave up 7 bases, with 12 bases separating them. CDR1 and CDR2 (germline): SQVTM, ANQGSEA. The CDR3 is 12 residues long. Here the CDR3 DNA reads TGCAGCGTTGATGGAGGGTTCGGTGGCTACACCTTC. Encoded protein: CSVDGGFGGYTF. Using reference TRBV29-1 and TRBJ1-2 for the parts outside the CDR3, the full variable domain is SAVISQKPSRDICQRGTSLTIQCQVDSQVTMMFWYRQQPGQSLTLIATANQGSEATYESGFVIDKFPISRPNLTFSTLTVSNMSPEDSSIYLCSVDGGFGGYTFGSGTRLTVV.

V usage is TRBV6-2 or TRBV6-3 and J usage is TRBJ2-7, with 8 bases fitting TRBD1. The germline V gene has CDR1 MNHEY and CDR2 SVGEGT. The V and J ends lost 6 bases and 1 base, in that order; junction bases with no gene match: 14. This CDR3 has 17 amino acids. CDR3: CASSLNLDRAISYEQYF. CDR3 sequence (DNA): TGTGCCAGCAGCCTTAACCTGGACAGGGCGATTTCCTACGAGCAGTACTTC.

The rearrangement joins TRBV3-1 (or the pseudogene TRBV3-2) to TRBJ1-2; a weak D match, TRBD1 (6 bases). CDR1 and CDR2 (germline): LGHDT, YNNKEL (reference sequence). Trimming pared 3 bases from V and 8 bases from J, leaving 22 bases between. The CDR3 is made up of 16 amino acids. In DNA, the CDR3 is TGTGCCAGCAGCCACAACAAGATCCGGGCAGGGGAGGGCTACACCTTC. Protein product: CASSHNKIRAGEGYTF.

This clone was found a few times. The rearrangement links TRBV19 to TRBJ2-1; 9 nucleotides line up with TRBD2. Germline values: CDR1 LNHDA, CDR2 SQIVND (reference sequence). V dropped 0 bases and J dropped 4; count of bases not matched to a gene: 7. The CDR3 loop spans 17 amino acids. Here the CDR3 reads CASSIDGSGGFYNEQFF. CDR3 bases: TGTGCCAGTAGTATAGACGGTAGCGGGGGATTTTACAATGAGCAGTTCTTC.

This clone was seen a single time. V gene TRBV21-1 combines with J gene TRBJ2-1; the D call in the table, TRBD1, was not verified against the DNA. TRBV21-1 is tagged as a pseudogene. The CDR3 spans 16 residues. The CDR3 DNA reads as TGTGCCAGCAGCCAGACAGGGGCCGTCTCCTACAATGAGCAGTTCTTC. It yields the protein CASSQTGAVSYNEQFF.

The V call is TRBV2, the J call TRBJ2-2; 10 nucleotides agree with TRBD1. The J segment lost 5 bases and the V segment lost 7 bases, leaving 10 bases of the junction unmatched. The CDR3 has 16 amino acids. From germline, CDR1 is SNHLY and CDR2 FYNNEI. CDR3 bases: TGTGCCAGCACTCCTCGGGGGACAGGGGATACCGGGGAGCTGTTTTTT. It encodes CASTPRGTGDTGELFF.

The V gene is TRBV7-9, the J gene TRBJ2-7, with D maybe TRBD1 (5 bases). Trimming cost V 2 bases and J 0 bases, with 14 bases left between them. Germline lookup yields CDR1 SEHNR and CDR2 FQNEAQ (reference sequence). The CDR3 is made up of 16 amino acids. The CDR3 region is CASSLFSGKLSYEQYF. CDR3 nucleotide sequence: TGTGCCAGCAGCTTATTCTCAGGGAAACTCTCCTACGAGCAGTACTTC.

The rearrangement links TRBV7-8 to TRBJ2-7, with D perhaps TRBD2 (6 bases). The CDR3 sequence is 17 residues long. From germline, CDR1 is SGHVS and CDR2 FQNEAQ. Trimming shortened V by 3 bases and J by 8 bases, and 26 bases separated the two germline ends. The CDR3 is CASSLEASGLASPQQYF. CDR3 coding DNA: TGTGCCAGCAGCTTGGAGGCTTCGGGACTCGCTTCCCCCCAGCAGTACTTC. Supplemented by reference TRBV7-8 and TRBJ2-7, the full variable domain reads GAGVSQSPRYKVAKRGQDVALRCDPISGHVSLFWYQQALGQGPEFLTYFQNEAQLDKSGLPSDRFFAERPEGSVSTLKIQRTQQEDSAVYLCASSLEASGLASPQQYFGPGTRLTVT.

The V and J genes are TRBV11-2 and TRBJ2-5; D is undetermined. Germline loops: CDR1 SGHAT, CDR2 FQNNGV. This CDR3 is 17 amino acids long. V lost 5 bases and J lost 2, with 21 bases in between. In nucleotides, the CDR3 is TGTGCCAGCAGCCCGACAAGTATGAGCCTCCGGCAAGAGACCCAGTACTTC. This sequence encodes CASSPTSMSLRQETQYF.

This clone was counted once. The chain carries TRBV4-1 and TRBJ2-1; 10 bases are a match to TRBD2. The CDR3 extends over 17 amino acids. Losses at the gene ends were 0 bases for V and 9 bases for J; bases not matched to a gene: 11. Germline lookup yields CDR1 MGHRA and CDR2 YSYEKL. CDR3 coding DNA: TGCGCCAGCAGCCAAGATCTGGGAGCGGGAGGGTCTTTTGAGCAGTTCTTC. It is translated as CASSQDLGAGGSFEQFF.

The gene calls are TRBV5-5 and TRBJ1-2; maybe TRBD1 (6 bases). Germline CDR1 SGHKS, CDR2 YYEKEE (reference sequence). The CDR3 is 16 amino acids. The germline V and J ends were trimmed by 6 bases and 0 bases, with 18 bases remaining between them. The CDR3 bases are TGTGCCAGCACCCAGGGAGGGGGTCCCTCTAACTATGGCTACACCTTC. Translation gives CASTQGGGPSNYGYTF.

V is TRBV10-2 and J is TRBJ1-6; D call uncertain. This CDR3 has 14 amino acids. The V end was cut by 5 bases, the J end by 7 bases, with 12 bases between. From germline, CDR1 is WSHSY and CDR2 SAAADI. This CDR3 is CASSPRGGNSPLHF. The DNA for the CDR3 is TGCGCCAGCAGTCCCCGAGGAGGGAATTCACCCCTCCACTTT.

V is TRBV19 and J is TRBJ2-5; D is unclear. The V end was cut by 8 bases, the J end by 4 bases, with 17 bases between. CDR3 length: 14 amino acids. Germline V gene data show CDR1 as LNHDA and CDR2 as SQIVND (reference sequence). CDR3 DNA: TGTGCCAGTGTTTATCGCCGCGGTGGAGAGACCCAGTACTTC. Translation: CASVYRRGGETQYF.

The chain has TRBV5-1 and TRBJ2-3, with D perhaps TRBD2 (5 bases). Trimming left V 4 bases short and J 2 bases short, with 11 bases between. The CDR3 has 14 residues. CDR1 SGHRS and CDR2 YFSETQ come from the germline V gene. The CDR3 region has the DNA TGCGCCAGCAGCCGCCAGACTACCACAGATACGCAGTATTTT. Amino acid sequence: CASSRQTTTDTQYF. The full variable domain, its missing parts supplied by reference TRBV5-1 and TRBJ2-3, is KAGVTQTPRYLIKTRGQQVTLSCSPISGHRSVSWYQQTPGQGLQFLFEYFSETQRNKGNFPGRFSGRQFSNSRSEMNVSTLELGDSALYLCASSRQTTTDTQYFGPGTRLTVL.